Detailed here is one T cell receptor beta chain. Its specificity is not known. The germline V gene has CDR1 SEHNR and CDR2 FQNEAQ (reference sequence). J gave up 6 bases and V 1 base, and 7 bases lay outside the gene matches. This CDR3 comprises 16 residues. Measured with immunoSEQ multiplex PCR; TCRdb has only the in-frame clones, and not every one. The sample has tens of thousands of clones, roughly nine tenths seen once; the top ten hold around 3%. The record originates from a study of T cell responses to AZD1222 COVID-19 vaccine. Study-wide findings and caveats: Unmutated variant regions are reportedly targeted by nearly half of spike-specific TCRs. Donors were mostly white British, more females; clonal diversity possibly underestimated.

Here the sequenced sample was peripheral blood, taken on day 0 of AZD1222 vaccination. This receptor was obtained from an adult in good health. This sequence joins TRBV7-9 and TRBJ2-1; the match to TRBD1 covers 9 bases. This chain's CDR3 is CASSLVGQGSSNEQFF. The CDR3 DNA reads as TGTGCCAGCAGCTTAGTAGGACAGGGGTCTAGCAATGAGCAGTTCTTC.